Each of the 11 T cell receptor beta chains below was sequenced from the same sample in a study of blood T cell repertoires in COVID-19. The assay was immunoSEQ multiplex PCR, and TCRdb's table has in-frame clones only and misses some. This table holds a few hundred thousand clones, around 89% found once. The sequenced sample was PBMCs or T cells enriched from blood (not recorded which). These receptors originate from a woman aged 25 to 45 who had recovered from COVID-19.

The chain carries TRBV7-3 and TRBJ1-1; 7 bases map to TRBD1. The germline V gene has CDR1 SGHTA and CDR2 FQGTGA. V was clipped by 6 bases and J by 0 bases; unmatched bases: 1. The CDR3 is 13 amino acids. CDR3 coding DNA: TGTGCCAGCAGGGGACAGATGAACACTGAAGCTTTCTTT. Protein product: CASRGQMNTEAFF.

The V call is TRBV4-1, the J call TRBJ2-1, with 9 bases that match TRBD2. The V gene end was trimmed by 3 bases and the J gene end by 10 bases; junction bases not matched to a gene: 4. The CDR3 is 13 amino acids. From germline, CDR1 is MGHRA and CDR2 YSYEKL. The CDR3 sequence is CASSQLAGDEQFF. CDR3 DNA sequence: TGCGCCAGCAGCCAGTTAGCGGGAGACGAGCAGTTCTTC.

V is TRBV19 and J is TRBJ1-1; D is ambiguous. CDR1 is LNHDA and CDR2 is SQIVND in the germline V gene (reference sequence). The V end lost 5 bases, the J end lost 8 bases, and 15 bases lay between the germline ends. The CDR3 has 13 amino acids. The CDR3 region has the DNA TGTGCCAGTAGTCACCCCCCGGGAACAGAAGCTTTCTTT. Amino acids: CASSHPPGTEAFF.

The gene calls are TRBV28 and TRBJ1-5, with TRBD1 identical over 7 bases. J lost 0 bases, V lost 11 bases, and 7 bases had no gene match. Germline CDR1 and CDR2: MDHEN and SYDVKM. The CDR3 has 14 residues. CDR3 DNA: TGTGCCGGTAAGACAGGGACTAGCAATCAGCCCCAGCATTTT. Its protein product is CAGKTGTSNQPQHF.

The V call is TRBV3-1 (or the pseudogene TRBV3-2), the J call TRBJ1-5; a weak D match, TRBD1 (6 bases). Trimming cost V 1 base and J 5 bases, with 9 bases left between them. This CDR3 region has 14 residues. In germline, CDR1 is LGHDT, CDR2 YNNKEL (reference sequence). The CDR3 protein is CASSQGGGHQPQHF. In DNA form, the CDR3 reads TGTGCCAGCAGCCAAGGGGGGGGGCATCAGCCCCAGCATTTT.

The chain links TRBV5-5 to TRBJ2-7; TRBD1 might be the D (5 bases). The CDR3 spans 15 residues. V lost 5 bases to trimming and J lost 3 bases, with 18 bases between them. Germline lookup yields CDR1 SGHKS and CDR2 YYEKEE (reference sequence). The CDR3 sequence: CASRRQDILLYEQYF. The CDR3 DNA follows: TGTGCCAGCAGAAGGCAGGACATATTACTCTACGAGCAGTACTTC.

V is TRBV5-6 and J is TRBJ1-2; tentative D call: TRBD1 (6 bases). Per germline, CDR1 SGHDT and CDR2 YYEEEE. The CDR3 has 16 residues. V was trimmed by 0 bases and J by 0 bases, leaving 12 bases between them. The CDR3 sequence is CASSLGQAPSNYGYTF. The CDR3 region has the DNA TGTGCCAGCAGCTTGGGACAGGCGCCATCTAACTATGGCTACACCTTC.

The chain has TRBV7-9 and TRBJ1-4, with a tentative D call TRBD1 (6 bases). V lost 3 bases to trimming and J lost 8 bases, with 10 bases between them. CDR3 length: 13 amino acids. The germline gives CDR1 SEHNR, CDR2 FQNEAQ (reference sequence). The CDR3 loop reads CASSFSGVEKLFF. The DNA of the CDR3 is TGTGCCAGCAGCTTTTCAGGGGTGGAAAAACTGTTTTTT. The full variable domain, with the rest looked up from reference TRBV7-9 and TRBJ1-4, is DTGVSQNPRHKITKRGQNVTFRCDPISEHNRLYWYRQTLGQGPEFLTYFQNEAQLEKSRLLSDRFSAERPKGSFSTLEIQRTEQGDSAMYLCASSFSGVEKLFFGSGTQLSVL.

This rearrangement joins TRBV6-2 or TRBV6-3 to TRBJ2-1, with TRBD2 identical over 7 bases. Germline V lookup: CDR1 MNHEY, CDR2 SVGEGT. Trimming cost V 2 bases and J 2 bases; bases outside gene matches: 9. The CDR3 loop spans 17 amino acids. The CDR3 sequence is CASSYRVGTTPYNEQFF. DNA of the CDR3: TGTGCCAGCAGTTACCGCGTTGGGACTACCCCCTACAATGAGCAGTTCTTC.

The V call is TRBV27, the J call TRBJ2-7; D may be TRBD1 (6 bases). The CDR3 is made up of 16 amino acids. Per the germline V gene, CDR1 is MNHEY and CDR2 is SMNVEV (reference sequence). The V gene lost 4 bases and the J gene lost 2 bases, with 18 bases spanning the gap. The CDR3 DNA follows: TGTGCCAGCAGTTCGTGGACAGACGCATCCCCCTACGAGCAGTACTTC. Protein product: CASSSWTDASPYEQYF.

V is TRBV6-2 or TRBV6-3 and J is TRBJ1-4; D possibly corresponds to TRBD1 (6 bases). The CDR3 length is 14 residues. From germline, CDR1 is MNHEY and CDR2 SVGEGT. V was shortened by 5 bases and J by 8 bases, with 15 bases between the two germline ends. In nucleotides, the CDR3 is TGTGCCAGCAGTCACAGGGATTGGTTGGAAAAACTGTTTTTT. Translated, it gives CASSHRDWLEKLFF.